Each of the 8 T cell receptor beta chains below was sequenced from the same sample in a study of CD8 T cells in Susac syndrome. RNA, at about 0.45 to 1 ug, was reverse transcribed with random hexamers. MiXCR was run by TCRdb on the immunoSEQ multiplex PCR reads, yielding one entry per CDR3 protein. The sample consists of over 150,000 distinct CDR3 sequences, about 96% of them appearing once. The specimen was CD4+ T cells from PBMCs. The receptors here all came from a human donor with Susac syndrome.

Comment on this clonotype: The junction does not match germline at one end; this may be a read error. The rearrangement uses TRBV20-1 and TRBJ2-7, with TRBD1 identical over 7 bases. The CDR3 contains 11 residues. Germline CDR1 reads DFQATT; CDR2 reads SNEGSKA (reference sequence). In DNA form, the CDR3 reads TGCAGTGCCAGAGGGGGCATCGAGCAGTACTTC. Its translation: CSARGGIEQYF.

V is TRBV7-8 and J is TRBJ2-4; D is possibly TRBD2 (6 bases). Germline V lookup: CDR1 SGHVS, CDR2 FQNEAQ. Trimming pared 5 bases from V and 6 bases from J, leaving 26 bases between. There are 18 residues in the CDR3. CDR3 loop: CASSPGGRNGPSRNIQYF. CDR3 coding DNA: TGTGCCAGCAGCCCAGGAGGGCGGAACGGTCCTTCGAGAAACATTCAGTACTTC.

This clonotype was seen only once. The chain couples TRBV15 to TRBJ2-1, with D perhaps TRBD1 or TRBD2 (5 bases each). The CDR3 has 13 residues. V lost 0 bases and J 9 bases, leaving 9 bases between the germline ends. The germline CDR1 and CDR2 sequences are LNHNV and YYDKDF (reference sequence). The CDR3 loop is CATSRDGAGEQFF. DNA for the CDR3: TGTGCCACCAGCAGAGATGGGGCGGGTGAGCAGTTCTTC.

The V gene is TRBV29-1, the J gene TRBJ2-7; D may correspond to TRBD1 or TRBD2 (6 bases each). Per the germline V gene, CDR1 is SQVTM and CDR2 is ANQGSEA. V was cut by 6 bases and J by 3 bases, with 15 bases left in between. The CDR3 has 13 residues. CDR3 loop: CSVDEGGSYEQYF. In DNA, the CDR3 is TGCAGCGTAGACGAGGGGGGTAGCTACGAGCAGTACTTC.

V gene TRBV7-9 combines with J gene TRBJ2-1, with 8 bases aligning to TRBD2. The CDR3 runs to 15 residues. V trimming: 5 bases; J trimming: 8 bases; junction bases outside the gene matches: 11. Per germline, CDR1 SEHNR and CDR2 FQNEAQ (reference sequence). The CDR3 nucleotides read TGTGCCAGCAGCCCGCGCGGGGGGCGAGAGGATGAGCAGTTCTTC. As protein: CASSPRGGREDEQFF.

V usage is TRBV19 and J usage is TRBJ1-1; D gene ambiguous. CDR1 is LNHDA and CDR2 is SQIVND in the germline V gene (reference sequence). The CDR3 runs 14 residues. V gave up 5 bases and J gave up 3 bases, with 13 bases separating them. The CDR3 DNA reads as TGTGCCAGTAGTCCTACCGGGCTATACACTGAAGCTTTCTTT. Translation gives CASSPTGLYTEAFF.

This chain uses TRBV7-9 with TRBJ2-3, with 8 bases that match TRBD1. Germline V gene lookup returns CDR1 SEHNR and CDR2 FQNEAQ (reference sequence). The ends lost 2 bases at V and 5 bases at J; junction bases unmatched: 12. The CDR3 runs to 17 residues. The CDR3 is CASSLPRGQAVRDTQYF. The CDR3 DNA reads TGTGCCAGCAGCTTACCCAGGGGACAGGCGGTCAGAGATACGCAGTATTTT.

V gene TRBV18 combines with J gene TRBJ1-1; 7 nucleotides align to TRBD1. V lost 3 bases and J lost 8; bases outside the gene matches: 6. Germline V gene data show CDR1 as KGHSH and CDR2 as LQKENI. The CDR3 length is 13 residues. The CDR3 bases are TGTGCCAGCTCACCTTCACAGGGGAAAGAAGCTTTCTTT. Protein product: CASSPSQGKEAFF.